Following are 8 T cell receptor beta chains from one sample sequenced in a study of blood T cell repertoires in COVID-19. Profiled with immunoSEQ multiplex PCR; TCRdb holds only in-frame clones, not every one. The sample yields roughly 300,000 clones, about nine tenths seen once. The sample was peripheral blood. The receptors originated from a young woman with COVID-19, enrolled during active disease.

Written as DNA, the CDR3 is TGTGCCAGTACCACCCCGGGACAGACCTATGGCTACACCTTC. Protein product: CASTTPGQTYGYTF. J is TRBJ1-2 and V is TRBV19; TRBD1 matches at 7 bases. The CDR3 has 14 amino acids. Unmatched junction bases numbered 9, after V lost 7 bases and J lost 4 bases. CDR1 is LNHDA, CDR2 SQIVND, per germline (reference sequence).

CDR3: CAISGGLAGVETQYF. The CDR3 DNA is TGTGCCATCAGTGGGGGACTAGCGGGAGTCGAGACCCAGTACTTC. This chain connects TRBV10-3 to TRBJ2-5, with 14 bases aligning to TRBD2. Germline-derived CDR1 and CDR2 are ENHRY and SYGVKD. With 4 bases clipped from V and 5 bases from J, the junction kept 3 bases outside the gene matches. The CDR3 sequence is 15 residues long.

This clone has just one count. V and J are TRBV25-1 and TRBJ1-2; D may be TRBD1 (5 bases). Germline CDR1 MGHDK, CDR2 SYGVNS. V was pared by 0 bases and J by 10 bases, with 9 bases between. The CDR3 spans 12 residues. CDR3 bases: TGTGCCAGCAGTGAATATGACAGTGCCTACACCTTC. It specifies CASSEYDSAYTF.

This clone has a handful of counts. V and J are TRBV18 and TRBJ1-2; no definite D call. The CDR3 runs 15 residues. The germline V gene has CDR1 KGHSH and CDR2 LQKENI. V was clipped by 3 bases and J by 6 bases, with 17 bases between them. This CDR3 is CASSPTDQRGDGYTF. CDR3 DNA: TGTGCCAGCTCACCGACCGATCAGAGAGGTGATGGCTACACCTTC.

This chain joins TRBV29-1 and TRBJ2-1; unclear D gene. Trimming took 2 bases from V and 0 from J, leaving 11 bases between them. The CDR3 has 15 amino acids. Germline V CDR1 and CDR2: SQVTM, ANQGSEA. In nucleotides, the CDR3 is TGCAGCGTTGAAATTAACCCAGGCTCCTACAATGAGCAGTTCTTC. Its protein is CSVEINPGSYNEQFF.

In this sample, this clone turned up once. The chain has TRBV6-1 and TRBJ1-3; possibly TRBD1 for D (5 bases). V shed 1 base and J shed 0 bases, with 13 bases lying between them. Germline CDR1 MNHNS, CDR2 SASEGT. The CDR3 has 17 amino acids. The CDR3 DNA reads as TGTGCCAGCAGTGAAGAGTGGAGGGGAGACTCTGGAAACACCATATATTTT. Amino acid sequence: CASSEEWRGDSGNTIYF.

The sample holds one count of this clone. The chain has TRBV27 and TRBJ1-2; D gene uncertain. The CDR3 extends over 13 amino acids. Trimming took off 9 bases at V and 1 base at J, with 12 bases between the two ends. CDR1 and CDR2 (germline): MNHEY, SMNVEV (reference sequence). The CDR3 spells CASSRGGNYGYTF. The CDR3, as DNA: TGTGCCAGTTCCCGGGGAGGTAACTATGGCTACACCTTC.

The rearrangement uses TRBV19 and TRBJ2-7, with TRBD1 matching 7 bases. The trim removed 4 bases at V and 1 base at J, leaving 1 base unmatched. Germline CDR1 reads LNHDA; CDR2 reads SQIVND (reference sequence). The CDR3 totals 13 residues. The CDR3 spells CASSKTGSYEQYF. The CDR3 DNA follows: TGTGCCAGTAGTAAGACAGGGTCCTACGAGCAGTACTTC. The full variable domain, in which reference TRBV19 and TRBJ2-7 provide the parts outside the CDR3, is DGGITQSPKYLFRKEGQNVTLSCEQNLNHDAMYWYRQDPGQGLRLIYYSQIVNDFQKGDIAEGYSVSREKKESFPLTVTSAQKNPTAFYLCASSKTGSYEQYFGPGTRLTVT.